This TCR beta chain was captured by sequencing in a study of blood T cell repertoires in COVID-19. Study overall: Sites across the United States, Italy and Spain contributed samples from acute and convalescent COVID-19. PBMCs, B-cell-depleted T cells, or T cells provided the cDNA or gDNA that made up the material.

Germline CDR1 and CDR2: SGHNT and YYREEE (reference sequence). This CDR3 comprises 15 residues. V was pared by 2 bases and J by 0 bases, with 0 bases of the junction left unmatched. Per the study methods: By means of reference gene primer amplification, nucleated cell counts were estimated. The protocol was immunoSEQ multiplex PCR, while the TCRdb copy is restricted to in-frame clones and leaves out a portion. D and trimming were read from the DNA, whereas the V and J calls and clone size are those reported in that table. Of under 250,000 clones listed, around four fifths are singletons. Sequencing was carried out using peripheral blood. The sequence was collected from a woman aged 70 to 79 with active or convalescent COVID-19. The V call is TRBV5-4, the J call TRBJ2-1; 9 bases fit TRBD1. The CDR3 protein is CASSLQGASYNEQFF. The DNA of the CDR3 is TGTGCCAGCAGCTTACAGGGGGCCTCCTACAATGAGCAGTTCTTC.